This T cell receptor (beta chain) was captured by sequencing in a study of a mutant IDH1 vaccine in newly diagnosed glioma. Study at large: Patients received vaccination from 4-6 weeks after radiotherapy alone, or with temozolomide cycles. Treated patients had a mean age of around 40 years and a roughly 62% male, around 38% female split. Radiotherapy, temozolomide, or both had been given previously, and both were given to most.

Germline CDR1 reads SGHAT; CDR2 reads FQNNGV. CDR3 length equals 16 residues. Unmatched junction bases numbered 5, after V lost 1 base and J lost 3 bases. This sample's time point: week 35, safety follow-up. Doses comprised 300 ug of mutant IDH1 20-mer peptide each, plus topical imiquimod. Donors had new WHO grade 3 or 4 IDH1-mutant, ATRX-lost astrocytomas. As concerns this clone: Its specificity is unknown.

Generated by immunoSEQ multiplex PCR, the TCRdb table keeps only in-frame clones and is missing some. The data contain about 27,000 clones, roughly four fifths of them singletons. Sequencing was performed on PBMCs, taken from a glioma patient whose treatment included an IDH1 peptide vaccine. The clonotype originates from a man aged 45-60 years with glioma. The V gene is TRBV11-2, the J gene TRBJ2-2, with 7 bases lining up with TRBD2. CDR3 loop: CASSLGAGSYTGELFF. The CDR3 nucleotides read TGTGCCAGCAGCTTAGGAGCGGGGTCTTACACCGGGGAGCTGTTTTTT.